The 26 T cell receptor beta chains listed next were all sequenced from one sample in a study of regulatory dendritic cells for organ transplantation. CFSE-labeled sorted T cells met regulatory or mature dendritic cells for four to five days. Their antigen targets remain unknown. Measured with immunoSEQ multiplex PCR; TCRdb has only the in-frame clones, and not every one. The sample lists roughly 23,000 clones, roughly 87% occurring once. The source material was naive CD4+ T cells from blood cultured with dendritic cells. Stated subset: CD45RA+ naive T cells. The source is a human donor in good health.

J is TRBJ2-1 and V is TRBV18, with TRBD1 matching over 8 bases. The CDR3 sequence is 16 residues long. CDR1 is KGHSH, CDR2 LQKENI, per germline. V shed 3 bases, J shed 5 bases, and the junction held 9 bases outside the gene matches. CDR3 amino acids: CASSPIIGQGDNEQFF. CDR3 sequence (DNA): TGTGCCAGCTCACCTATTATAGGACAGGGAGACAATGAGCAGTTCTTC. Complete variable domain (other parts from reference TRBV18 and TRBJ2-1): NAGVMQNPRHLVRRRGQEARLRCSPMKGHSHVYWYRQLPEEGLKFMVYLQKENIIDESGMPKERFSAEFPKEGPSILRIQQVVRGDSAAYFCASSPIIGQGDNEQFFGPGTRLTVL.

V gene TRBV7-2 combines with J gene TRBJ1-5; no definite D call. Germline lookup yields CDR1 SGHTA and CDR2 FQGNSA. The germline V and J ends were trimmed by 5 bases and 5 bases, with 19 bases remaining between them. The CDR3 is made up of 16 amino acids. In DNA form, the CDR3 reads TGTGCCAGCAGCCTAAGAGCCGGGTCTTCCTATCAGCCCCAGCATTTT. Its protein product is CASSLRAGSSYQPQHF.

This clone was seen only a few times. The chain links TRBV15 to TRBJ2-7, with D tentatively TRBD2 (5 bases). CDR1 and CDR2 (germline): LNHNV, YYDKDF (reference sequence). Trimming pared 3 bases from V and 3 bases from J, leaving 6 bases between. The CDR3 consists of 12 residues. The CDR3 bases are TGTGCCACCAGCAGGAGCGGCTACGAGCAGTACTTC. It encodes CATSRSGYEQYF. The variable domain in full, completed from reference TRBV15 and TRBJ2-7, reads DAMVIQNPRYQVTQFGKPVTLSCSQTLNHNVMYWYQQKSSQAPKLLFHYYDKDFNNEADTPDNFQSRRPNTSFCFLDIRSPGLGDTAMYLCATSRSGYEQYFGPGTRLTVT.

This clone was observed a single time. The genes are TRBV11-2 and TRBJ2-1, with 8 positions matching TRBD1. This CDR3 is built from 15 residues. The junction had 8 bases not matched to a gene; V was cut back by 1 base and J by 9 bases. CDR1 and CDR2 (germline): SGHAT, FQNNGV. The CDR3 loop is CASSLVNQGAGEQFF. The CDR3 DNA reads as TGTGCCAGCAGCTTAGTCAATCAGGGGGCAGGTGAGCAGTTCTTC.

This clone was seen more than once but under ten times. The chain combines TRBV28 with TRBJ1-2; D is unresolved. Germline values: CDR1 MDHEN, CDR2 SYDVKM. The CDR3 is made up of 12 amino acids. V lost 10 bases and J lost 7, with 16 bases in between. This CDR3 is CATLTGAGGYTF. CDR3 in DNA: TGTGCCACCCTAACGGGTGCAGGTGGCTACACCTTC.

The CDR3 coding sequence is TGTGCCAGCAGTGAGATTGTTTACGAGCAGTACTTC. Translation: CASSEIVYEQYF. The gene calls are TRBV2 and TRBJ2-7; D not certain. V lost 3 bases, J lost 4 bases, and 7 bases lay in between. The germline V gene has CDR1 SNHLY and CDR2 FYNNEI. This CDR3 region has 12 residues.

This clone was recorded once. This rearrangement joins TRBV27 to TRBJ2-3, with a tentative D call TRBD1 (6 bases). CDR3 size: 16 residues. V was shortened by 4 bases and J by 0 bases, with 14 bases between the two germline ends. Germline CDR1 is MNHEY and CDR2 is SMNVEV (reference sequence). CDR3 DNA sequence: TGTGCCAGCAGTTACAGGGTTGCCTATAGCACAGATACGCAGTATTTT. The encoded protein is CASSYRVAYSTDTQYF.

This rearrangement joins TRBV10-1 to TRBJ2-5; TRBD1 agrees at 8 bases. CDR1 and CDR2 from the germline V gene are WNHNN and SYGVQD (reference sequence). The CDR3 spans 14 residues. Unmatched junction bases numbered 7, after V lost 6 bases and J lost 4 bases. The CDR3 DNA is TGCGCCAGCAGCAGATCCGGGACAGGAGAGACCCAGTACTTC. This gives the protein CASSRSGTGETQYF.

The gene calls are TRBV7-3 and TRBJ2-1, with 13 bases lining up with TRBD2. The germline gives CDR1 SGHTA, CDR2 FQGTGA. V was pared by 6 bases and J by 5 bases, with 4 bases of the junction left unmatched. There are 15 residues in the CDR3. The CDR3 nucleotides read TGTGCCAGCAGTTTCGGACTAGCGGGGGACAATGAGCAGTTCTTC. Translation gives CASSFGLAGDNEQFF. Supplemented by reference TRBV7-3 and TRBJ2-1, the full variable domain reads GAGVSQTPSNKVTEKGKYVELRCDPISGHTALYWYRQSLGQGPEFLIYFQGTGAADDSGLPNDRFFAVRPEGSVSTLKIQRTERGDSAVYLCASSFGLAGDNEQFFGPGTRLTVL.

The chain carries TRBV4-1 and TRBJ1-2; D is undetermined. With 1 base removed from V and 2 bases from J, the gap between germline ends came to 11 bases. Germline values: CDR1 MGHRA, CDR2 YSYEKL. CDR3 length: 15 residues. As DNA, the CDR3 is TGCGCCAGCAGCCAAGTTGTTGCGGGGAACTATGGCTACACCTTC. Protein: CASSQVVAGNYGYTF.

The V gene is TRBV28, the J gene TRBJ2-5; 7 nucleotides line up with TRBD1. Germline trimming cut 2 bases from V and 1 base from J; bases unmatched to any gene: 1. Germline-derived CDR1 and CDR2 are MDHEN and SYDVKM. The length of the CDR3 is 14 residues. Here the CDR3 reads CASSLGQAQETQYF. The CDR3 DNA reads TGTGCCAGCAGTTTAGGACAGGCCCAAGAGACCCAGTACTTC.

This clone was detected only once. The chain uses TRBV29-1 and TRBJ2-1, with TRBD2 matching 7 bases. V was clipped by 4 bases and J by 4 bases; unmatched bases: 1. The CDR3 contains 12 residues. The germline gives CDR1 SQVTM, CDR2 ANQGSEA. The CDR3 loop is CSVGREYNEQFF. The CDR3 nucleotides read TGCAGCGTTGGGCGGGAGTACAATGAGCAGTTCTTC.

The chain is built from TRBV7-9 and TRBJ2-7; TRBD1 might be the D (6 bases). The DNA end is more similar to TRBJ2-5, so the J call may be wrong. Germline V CDR1 and CDR2: SEHNR, FQNEAQ (reference sequence). The CDR3 has 14 residues. This CDR3 is CASSRQASGETQYF. CDR3 sequence (DNA): TGTGCCAGCAGTCGACAGGCCTCTGGGGAGACCCAGTACTTC.

The rearrangement uses TRBV7-2 and TRBJ1-4; no clear D. Germline V gene lookup returns CDR1 SGHTA and CDR2 FQGNSA. Trimming shortened V by 1 base and J by 7 bases, and 13 bases separated the two germline ends. This CDR3 spans 15 amino acids. The CDR3: CASSLVQSRGEKLFF. CDR3 DNA sequence: TGTGCCAGCAGCTTAGTGCAGTCACGTGGTGAAAAACTGTTTTTT.

CDR3 nucleotide sequence: TGTGCCAGCAGAGGACAGGGCGGGCAGCCCCAGCATTTT. This encodes CASRGQGGQPQHF. The rearrangement joins TRBV7-2 to TRBJ1-5, with 8 bases identical to TRBD1. The CDR3 has 13 amino acids. The V and J ends lost 6 bases and 7 bases, in that order; junction bases with no gene match: 5. The germline gives CDR1 SGHTA, CDR2 FQGNSA.

The chain links TRBV7-3 to TRBJ2-2, with a possible D match to TRBD1 (5 bases). This CDR3 has 14 residues. The V and J ends lost 3 bases and 4 bases respectively, with 9 bases between them. Germline V CDR1 and CDR2: SGHTA, FQGTGA. CDR3 amino acids: CASSFQGRTGELFF. Here the CDR3 DNA reads TGTGCCAGCAGCTTTCAGGGCCGCACCGGGGAGCTGTTTTTT.

This clone was detected only a few times. V and J are TRBV19 and TRBJ1-4; D is unclear. V shed 6 bases and J shed 5 bases, with 19 bases lying between them. CDR1 and CDR2 (germline): LNHDA, SQIVND (reference sequence). The CDR3 is 16 amino acids. The CDR3 DNA is TGTGCCAGTAGCCCCCGTCGTGCAAACGAAAATGAAAAACTGTTTTTT. Protein sequence: CASSPRRANENEKLFF.

The gene calls are TRBV15 and TRBJ2-7; D is ambiguous. Germline V lookup: CDR1 LNHNV, CDR2 YYDKDF (reference sequence). V shed 0 bases and J shed 4 bases, with 16 bases lying between them. CDR3 size: 16 residues. The CDR3 reads CATSRDRYGVRYEQYF. DNA of the CDR3: TGTGCCACCAGCAGAGACAGGTATGGGGTGCGATACGAGCAGTACTTC.

This chain links TRBV19 with TRBJ1-5; TRBD1 is a possible D gene (5 bases). V was cut by 4 bases and J by 7 bases, with 14 bases left in between. Germline assignment: CDR1 LNHDA and CDR2 SQIVND (reference sequence). CDR3 length: 14 amino acids. The CDR3: CASSRGRALQPQHF. DNA for the CDR3: TGTGCCAGTAGTAGGGGGAGGGCTTTACAGCCCCAGCATTTT.

CDR3 sequence (DNA): TGTGCCAGCAGTCCCGGACTAGCGGGAGGTGTTGAGTTCTTC. It is translated as CASSPGLAGGVEFF. The chain carries TRBV27 and TRBJ2-1, with TRBD2 identical over 14 bases. Germline V gene data show CDR1 as MNHEY and CDR2 as SMNVEV (reference sequence). V trimming: 5 bases; J trimming: 14 bases; junction bases outside the gene matches: 8. The CDR3 covers 14 residues.

V and J are TRBV30 and TRBJ2-7, with a possible D match to TRBD1 (6 bases). The germline V and J ends were trimmed by 0 bases and 2 bases, with 14 bases remaining between them. This CDR3 has 15 residues. Germline V lookup: CDR1 GTSNPN, CDR2 SVGIG (reference sequence). The CDR3 sequence: CAWSVPARGTYEQYF. As DNA, the CDR3 is TGTGCCTGGAGTGTACCCGCCAGGGGAACCTACGAGCAGTACTTC.

This chain joins TRBV2 and TRBJ2-6, with D possibly TRBD1 on 5 matching bases. This CDR3 region has 15 residues. Germline-derived CDR1 and CDR2 are SNHLY and FYNNEI. V lost 6 bases and J lost 2, with 11 bases in between. The CDR3 DNA reads as TGTGCCAGCAGGGCCAGGGTTACTGGGGCCAACGTCCTGACTTTC. Translated: CASRARVTGANVLTF.

The chain has TRBV7-3 and TRBJ2-1; D is unclear. Germline CDR1 is SGHTA and CDR2 is FQGTGA. Trimming stripped 4 bases from V and 1 base from J, with 5 bases between. CDR3 length: 13 residues. CDR3 nucleotides: TGTGCCAGCAGCTCCATATCCTACAATGAGCAGTTCTTC. Translating gives CASSSISYNEQFF.

This clone has a handful of counts. The rearrangement links TRBV6-5 to TRBJ1-2, with D perhaps matching TRBD1 (6 bases). The CDR3 runs to 13 residues. The germline V gene has CDR1 MNHEY and CDR2 SVGAGI. The V end was cut by 7 bases, the J end by 7 bases, with 16 bases between. DNA for the CDR3: TGTGCCAGCACCCAGGGGACACGCTTTGGCTACACCTTC. Translating gives CASTQGTRFGYTF.

V gene TRBV9 combines with J gene TRBJ1-2; possible D gene TRBD1, 6 bases. CDR3 size: 13 residues. The germline CDR1 and CDR2 sequences are SGDLS and YYNGEE. Deletions cut 2 bases from V and 7 bases from J, with 12 bases between. The CDR3 reads CASSVRLGGGYTF. CDR3 DNA: TGTGCCAGCAGCGTCCGGTTAGGGGGTGGCTACACCTTC.

This chain's CDR3 is CASSQGQLSGNTIYF. The CDR3 nucleotides read TGTGCCAGCAGCCAAGGACAGCTCTCTGGAAACACCATATATTTT. The rearrangement links TRBV6-6 to TRBJ1-3; D perhaps matches TRBD1 (6 bases). CDR3 length equals 15 residues. Germline-derived CDR1 and CDR2 are MNHNY and SVGAGI (reference sequence). The V end lost 6 bases, the J end lost 0 bases, and 12 bases lay between the germline ends.